The 9 T cell receptor beta chains in this list originate from one sample, sequenced in a study of response to subunit inactivated influenza vaccine. TCRdb fed the RT-PCR reads into MiXCR, producing one record per CDR3 protein. The sample shows approximately 530,000 distinct CDR3 sequences, 10% to 15% of them seen only once. The starting material was PBMCs from blood, obtained roughly 46 days after vaccination. The source is a middle-aged man who received an inactivated influenza vaccine.

The V call is TRBV4-1, the J call TRBJ1-2; D perhaps matches TRBD1 (6 bases). The CDR3 extends over 16 amino acids. Germline CDR1 MGHRA, CDR2 YSYEKL. V lost 3 bases and J lost 2, with 16 bases in between. CDR3 sequence reads: CASSQSDSFENYGYTF. The CDR3 region has the DNA TGCGCCAGCAGCCAGTCGGACAGTTTCGAAAACTATGGCTACACCTTC.

Only a few counts were recorded for this clonotype. The chain joins TRBV20-1 to TRBJ2-7; 9 nucleotides line up with TRBD1. With 4 bases clipped from V and 4 bases from J, the junction kept 5 bases outside the gene matches. Germline V gives CDR1 DFQATT, CDR2 SNEGSKA (reference sequence). The CDR3 covers 13 residues. The CDR3 loop reads CSAIGDRAYEQYF. CDR3 DNA sequence: TGCAGTGCTATCGGGGACAGGGCTTACGAGCAGTACTTC.

The chain recombines TRBV20-1 with TRBJ1-6; TRBD1 might be the D (6 bases). Germline V CDR1 and CDR2: DFQATT, SNEGSKA (reference sequence). CDR3 length: 15 residues. V was cut by 0 bases and J by 9 bases, with 15 bases left in between. The CDR3 reads CSARDLPGEGSPLHF. The CDR3 nucleotides read TGCAGTGCTAGAGATCTGCCAGGGGAGGGTTCACCCCTCCACTTT.

The V and J genes are TRBV3-1 and TRBJ2-3, with D unresolved. V shed 2 bases and J shed 6 bases, with 9 bases lying between them. This CDR3 is 13 amino acids long. Germline V lookup: CDR1 LGHDT, CDR2 YNNKEL (reference sequence). CDR3: CASSQSKGDTQYF. The CDR3 nucleotides read TGTGCCAGCAGCCAATCAAAGGGCGATACGCAGTATTTT.

There are many counts of this clonotype. The V and J genes are TRBV18 and TRBJ1-2; D not resolved. This CDR3 is 13 amino acids long. Trimming took off 1 base at V and 4 bases at J, with 7 bases between the two ends. In germline, CDR1 is KGHSH, CDR2 LQKENI. The DNA of the CDR3 is TGTGCCAGCTCACCACTTTCGTTCTATGGCTACACCTTC. This encodes CASSPLSFYGYTF.

This clonotype showed up just a few times. This chain connects TRBV7-2 to TRBJ1-2; no clear D gene. The CDR3 contains 13 residues. V dropped 3 bases and J dropped 4 bases, with 9 bases sitting between them. Germline V CDR1 and CDR2: SGHTA, FQGNSA. CDR3 in DNA: TGTGCCAGCAGCTTCATGATTGGCTATGGCTACACCTTC. Translated: CASSFMIGYGYTF.

A few counts support this clonotype. The V call is TRBV6-2 or TRBV6-3, the J call TRBJ1-5; D is uncertain. CDR1 and CDR2 from the germline V gene are MNHEY and SVGEGT. This CDR3 is 12 amino acids long. The germline V and J ends were trimmed by 6 bases and 4 bases, with 7 bases remaining between them. The CDR3 DNA is TGTGCCAGCAGCCCGAAGAATCAGCCCCAGCATTTT. The encoded protein is CASSPKNQPQHF.

This clonotype was counted a few times. This chain links TRBV7-2 with TRBJ2-4; tentative D call: TRBD1 (5 bases). Trimming removed 5 bases from V and 3 bases from J, with 11 bases in between. Looked up from germline, CDR1 is SGHTA and CDR2 is FQGNSA. The CDR3 is made up of 14 amino acids. CDR3 in DNA: TGTGCCAGCAGCCTCGGACACAACAAAAACATTCAGTACTTC. Amino acid sequence: CASSLGHNKNIQYF.

A few counts support this clonotype. This sequence joins TRBV18 and TRBJ2-7, with TRBD2 matching 8 bases. Unmatched junction bases numbered 8, after V lost 6 bases and J lost 1 base. The germline CDR1 and CDR2 sequences are KGHSH and LQKENI. The CDR3 length is 15 residues. CDR3 nucleotides: TGTGCCAGCTCGGCCGGGAGGGCAGATTCCTACGAGCAGTACTTC. It translates to CASSAGRADSYEQYF. The variable domain in full, with the rest retrieved from reference TRBV18 and TRBJ2-7, is NAGVMQNPRHLVRRRGQEARLRCSPMKGHSHVYWYRQLPEEGLKFMVYLQKENIIDESGMPKERFSAEFPKEGPSILRIQQVVRGDSAAYFCASSAGRADSYEQYFGPGTRLTVT.